Listed below are T cell receptor beta chains from one sample, sequenced in a study of T cells in Graves' hyperthyroidism and ophthalmopathy. TCRdb analysed the multiplex PCR reads with MiXCR anew, one entry per CDR3 protein. The sample includes hundreds of thousands of distinct CDR3 sequences, approximately 23% seen only once; the top ten take over 55%. The sample taken for sequencing was blood. The receptors derive from a man aged 30-40 years with Graves' ophthalmopathy. CDR3s include the opening cysteine and the closing phenylalanine or tryptophan. D genes are given only for firm matches. Expanded clones get a size class; other rows say once, few or many, or leave the size out.

TRBD2	TRBJ2-7	.	TRBV6-2/TRBV6-3	15	CASSYSTSGSTERYF	TGTGCCAGCAGTTACTCTACTAGCGGGAGTACCGAGCGGTACTTC
.	TRBJ1-6	few	TRBV3-1	15	CASSQVEGPVYHLHF	TGTGCCAGCAGCCAAGTTGAGGGACCAGTTTATCACCTCCACTTT
.	TRBJ1-4	.	TRBV5-8	14	CASSPTVGGEKLFF	TGTGCCAGCAGCCCTACCGTCGGCGGTGAAAAACTGTTTTTT
TRBD2	TRBJ2-2	.	TRBV7-2	15	CASSFKGGHTGELFF	TGTGCCAGCAGCTTTAAGGGAGGGCACACCGGGGAGCTGTTTTTT
.	TRBJ1-1	many	TRBV7-8	15	CASSRYWTKNTEAFF	TGTGCCAGCAGCCGATATTGGACAAAGAACACTGAAGCTTTCTTT
.	TRBJ1-4	.	TRBV6-2/TRBV6-3	14	CASSGTATNEKLFF	TGCGCCAGCAGTGGCACAGCGACTAATGAAAAACTGTTTTTT
TRBD2	TRBJ2-5	many	TRBV11-3	15	CASSIKLAGVETQYF	TGTGCCAGCAGCATAAAACTAGCGGGAGTGGAGACCCAGTACTTC
TRBD1	TRBJ2-3	.	TRBV24-1	16	CATSDLAGGASDTQYF	TGTGCCACCAGTGATTTGGCAGGGGGCGCATCAGATACGCAGTATTTT
TRBD2	TRBJ2-5	many	TRBV11-2	14	CASSFSGSGETQYF	TGTGCCAGCAGCTTTAGCGGGAGCGGTGAGACCCAGTACTTC
TRBD2	TRBJ2-5	.	TRBV12-3/TRBV12-4	14	CASSWASGRETQYF	TGTGCCAGCAGTTGGGCTAGCGGGAGGGAGACCCAGTACTTC
.	TRBJ1-4	.	TRBV28	14	CASSPERLNEKLFF	TGTGCCAGCAGTCCCGAGCGACTTAATGAAAAACTGTTTTTT
.	TRBJ1-1	many	TRBV12-3/TRBV12-4	13	CASRNRPNTEAFF	TGTGCCAGCAGAAACAGGCCCAACACTGAAGCTTTCTTT
.	TRBJ1-5	.	TRBV6-1	14	CASRQGVGNQPQHF	TGTGCCAGCAGACAGGGCGTAGGAAATCAGCCCCAGCATTTT
TRBD1	TRBJ2-2	many	TRBV20-1	17	CSAGNRGRRANTGELFF	TGCAGTGCCGGCAACAGGGGGCGCCGCGCGAACACCGGGGAGCTGTTTTTT
TRBD2	TRBJ2-7	few	TRBV7-2	13	CASSAIRGGEQYF	TGTGCCAGCAGCGCCATCCGGGGGGGCGAGCAGTACTTC
TRBD1	TRBJ1-5	.	TRBV24-1	15	CATSDSQGGGQPQHF	TGTGCCACCAGTGATTCTCAGGGGGGGGGTCAGCCCCAGCATTTT
.	TRBJ2-2	.	TRBV5-6	15	CASSLTVVNTGELFF	TGTGCCAGCAGCTTAACAGTTGTGAACACCGGGGAGCTGTTTTTT
.	TRBJ2-1	few	TRBV10-2	16	CASSVAFQAYYNEQFF	TGCGCCAGCAGTGTAGCCTTTCAGGCGTACTACAATGAGCAGTTCTTC
TRBD2	TRBJ2-7	many	TRBV11-1	15	CASSRLAGLSHEQYF	TGTGCCAGCAGCAGACTAGCGGGACTAAGCCACGAGCAGTACTTC
.	TRBJ1-4	once	TRBV29-1	12	CSVGLGNEKLFF	TGCAGCGTTGGTCTAGGGAACGAAAAACTGTTTTTT
.	TRBJ2-3	many	TRBV2	14	CASSHRPSTDTQYF	TGTGCCAGCAGTCACAGGCCCAGCACAGATACGCAGTATTTT
TRBD2	TRBJ2-1	many	TRBV6-6	17	CASSYSPRTSGSSEQFF	TGTGCCAGCAGTTACTCGCCTCGGACTAGCGGGAGCAGTGAGCAGTTCTTC
.	TRBJ1-1	.	TRBV20-1	14	CSAREGAANTEAFF	TGCAGTGCTAGAGAAGGGGCAGCGAACACTGAAGCTTTCTTT
.	TRBJ2-5	many	TRBV7-9	15	CASSSELETQETQYF	TGTGCCAGCAGCTCTGAGTTGGAAACCCAAGAGACCCAGTACTTC
.	TRBJ1-6	few	TRBV18	15	CASSPRGGRNSPLHF	TGTGCCAGCTCACCACGAGGGGGGCGGAATTCACCCCTCCACTTT
TRBD2	TRBJ2-7	many	TRBV2	15	CASSEDSGSSGEQYF	TGTGCCAGCAGTGAAGATAGCGGGAGTAGCGGCGAGCAGTACTTC
TRBD1	TRBJ2-7	many	TRBV20-1	16	CSVLLSTGTGGPEQYF	TGCAGTGTCCTATTATCCACCGGGACAGGTGGCCCCGAGCAGTACTTC
TRBD1	TRBJ2-1	.	TRBV28	15	CASNTGESSYNEQFF	TGTGCCAGCAATACAGGGGAGAGCTCCTACAATGAGCAGTTCTTC
TRBD2	TRBJ2-1	many	TRBV11-2	17	CASSFSAGGPVNNEQFF	TGTGCCAGCAGCTTCTCGGCGGGAGGGCCGGTAAACAATGAGCAGTTCTTC
.	TRBJ1-5	.	TRBV6-1	15	CASSEAWVGNQPQHF	TGTGCCAGCAGTGAAGCATGGGTCGGAAATCAGCCCCAGCATTTT
.	TRBJ2-7	many	TRBV20-1	16	CSARDPGTGLTYEQYF	TGCAGTGCTAGAGATCCCGGGACCGGGCTTACCTACGAGCAGTACTTC